The 25 T cell receptor beta chains below all came from one sample that was sequenced in a study of blood T cell repertoires in COVID-19. TCRdb keeps only in-frame clones here, not all; method: immunoSEQ multiplex PCR. Of roughly 150,000 clones in the sample, around four fifths were seen once. The material sequenced was peripheral blood. These receptor sequences come from an elderly woman with acute or convalescent COVID-19.

J is TRBJ1-4 and V is TRBV29-1; TRBD1 agrees at 9 bases. Germline V gives CDR1 SQVTM, CDR2 ANQGSEA. This CDR3 region has 15 residues. J lost 8 bases, V lost 3 bases, and 10 bases had no gene match. In nucleotides, the CDR3 is TGCAGCGTTGAGGTTCCCGGGACAGGGAAGGAAAAACTGTTTTTT. It translates to CSVEVPGTGKEKLFF.

V usage is TRBV9 and J usage is TRBJ2-5; D call uncertain. The CDR3 is 15 amino acids. Deletions cut 3 bases from V and 5 bases from J, with 17 bases between. CDR1 is SGDLS, CDR2 YYNGEE, per germline. CDR3 residues: CASSETSLISETQYF. The CDR3 region has the DNA TGTGCCAGCAGCGAGACGTCACTAATTTCGGAGACCCAGTACTTC.

The chain couples TRBV28 to TRBJ2-6, with 9 bases fitting TRBD1. J lost 0 bases, V lost 7 bases, and 13 bases had no gene match. The CDR3 extends over 19 amino acids. Germline CDR1 reads MDHEN; CDR2 reads SYDVKM. The CDR3 DNA reads as TGTGCCAGCACCTCGACAGGGGGACCGTTTGGCTCTGGGGCCAACGTCCTGACTTTC. Translating gives CASTSTGGPFGSGANVLTF.

The CDR3 is CSANSGNTIYF. CDR3 nucleotide sequence: TGCAGCGCCAACTCTGGAAACACCATATATTTT. This chain uses TRBV29-1 with TRBJ1-3, with D uncertain. The germline V gene encodes CDR1 SQVTM and CDR2 ANQGSEA. The CDR3 spans 11 residues. With 7 bases removed from V and 0 bases from J, the gap between germline ends came to 4 bases. The complete variable domain, with remaining parts taken from reference TRBV29-1 and TRBJ1-3, reads SAVISQKPSRDICQRGTSLTIQCQVDSQVTMMFWYRQQPGQSLTLIATANQGSEATYESGFVIDKFPISRPNLTFSTLTVSNMSPEDSSIYLCSANSGNTIYFGEGSWLTVV.

The chain recombines TRBV2 with TRBJ1-5; TRBD1 is a possible D gene (5 bases). V was trimmed by 7 bases and J by 3 bases, leaving 13 bases between them. The germline gives CDR1 SNHLY, CDR2 FYNNEI. The CDR3 runs 14 residues. CDR3 sequence: CASNPTEANQPQHF. The CDR3 DNA reads TGTGCCAGCAACCCGACAGAGGCCAATCAGCCCCAGCATTTT.

V usage is TRBV6-2 or TRBV6-3 and J usage is TRBJ2-1; maybe TRBD2 (7 bases). Deletions cut 5 bases from V and 9 bases from J, with 23 bases between. The CDR3 is 16 residues long. Per germline, CDR1 MNHEY and CDR2 SVGEGT. The CDR3 bases are TGTGCCAGCAGTACATGGGGGGGCATAGCGGGTAGTGAGCAGTTCTTC. It encodes CASSTWGGIAGSEQFF.

The chain employs TRBV5-1 and TRBJ2-7; 7 bases agree with TRBD2. Looked up from germline, CDR1 is SGHRS and CDR2 is YFSETQ. The CDR3 has 15 residues. Trimming at V came to 0 bases and at J to 1 base, leaving 4 bases not matched to a gene. The CDR3 DNA is TGCGCCAGCAGCTTGGTTAGCGGGCCGTCCTACGAGCAGTACTTC. The encoded protein is CASSLVSGPSYEQYF.

The chain links TRBV2 to TRBJ2-1; 11 positions match TRBD2. CDR1 and CDR2 from the germline V gene are SNHLY and FYNNEI. This CDR3 is built from 15 residues. Trimming removed 6 bases from V and 4 bases from J; junction bases left unmatched: 5. CDR3 DNA sequence: TGTGCCAGCAGGGAGGGGACTAGCGGATACAATGAGCAGTTCTTC. Its protein product is CASREGTSGYNEQFF.

The genes are TRBV6-4 and TRBJ2-3; tentatively, D is TRBD1 (6 bases). This CDR3 has 16 residues. Germline values: CDR1 MRHNA, CDR2 SNTAGT. V lost 0 bases and J lost 2, with 12 bases in between. The CDR3 DNA reads as TGTGCCAGCAGTGACTCGGCAGGGGAGCCCACAGATACGCAGTATTTT. Translated: CASSDSAGEPTDTQYF.

J is TRBJ2-7 and V is TRBV3-1 (or the pseudogene TRBV3-2); TRBD2 matches at 8 bases. The germline gives CDR1 LGHDT, CDR2 YNNKEL (reference sequence). This CDR3 comprises 15 residues. The V gene end was trimmed by 3 bases and the J gene end by 3 bases; junction bases not matched to a gene: 7. CDR3 protein: CASSQGPGGNYEQYF. The CDR3 bases are TGTGCCAGCAGCCAGGGGCCGGGAGGGAACTACGAGCAGTACTTC.

For the CDR3, the DNA is TGTGCCAGCAGTACGGGACAGCGTAACTATGGCTACACCTTC. This codes for CASSTGQRNYGYTF. The chain employs TRBV6-2 or TRBV6-3 and TRBJ1-2; 7 nucleotides agree with TRBD1. Germline V gene data show CDR1 as MNHEY and CDR2 as SVGEGT. Trimming removed 5 bases from V and 1 base from J; junction bases left unmatched: 4. CDR3 size: 14 residues.

This clone was seen a handful of times. The genes are TRBV19 and TRBJ1-3; D is undetermined. Trimming stripped 1 base from V and 3 bases from J, with 10 bases between. CDR1 LNHDA and CDR2 SQIVND come from the germline V gene (reference sequence). The CDR3 is 15 residues long. This CDR3 is CASSIARGGGNTIYF. As DNA, the CDR3 is TGTGCCAGTAGTATAGCTCGCGGTGGTGGAAACACCATATATTTT.

The rearrangement joins TRBV27 to TRBJ2-7; 8 bases are shared with TRBD1. The germline V gene encodes CDR1 MNHEY and CDR2 SMNVEV (reference sequence). J lost 0 bases, V lost 4 bases, and 2 bases had no gene match. This CDR3 has 14 residues. CDR3 protein: CASSWTGPSYEQYF. CDR3 DNA sequence: TGTGCCAGCAGTTGGACAGGGCCCTCCTACGAGCAGTACTTC.

The V and J genes are TRBV5-4 and TRBJ1-1; maybe TRBD1 (6 bases). In germline, CDR1 is SGHNT, CDR2 YYREEE (reference sequence). Trimming removed 0 bases from V and 0 bases from J, with 15 bases in between. The CDR3 spans 17 residues. CDR3 nucleotide sequence: TGTGCCAGCAGCTTGGAAGGCAGGGGCAATATGAACACTGAAGCTTTCTTT. Translation gives CASSLEGRGNMNTEAFF.

This clone has only one observation. This chain links TRBV10-3 with TRBJ1-5, with 8 nucleotides matching TRBD1. V was clipped by 8 bases and J by 2 bases; unmatched bases: 5. The CDR3 has 14 residues. Germline CDR1 and CDR2: ENHRY and SYGVKD. CDR3 in amino acids: CAIGVQGGNQPQHF. The CDR3 DNA is TGTGCCATCGGCGTACAGGGGGGCAATCAGCCCCAGCATTTT.

The chain is built from TRBV5-1 and TRBJ1-1; D is possibly TRBD1 (5 bases). This CDR3 has 16 amino acids. Germline V gene sequence: CDR1 SGHRS, CDR2 YFSETQ. Between the trimmed V and J ends, which lost 0 bases and 4 bases, there was a span of 16 bases. In DNA, the CDR3 is TGCGCCAGCAGCTTGGTTAGTCAGGGTATTGGCACTGAAGCTTTCTTT. Protein sequence: CASSLVSQGIGTEAFF.

The CDR3 sequence is CASSLNRAGPSAEAFF. The CDR3 region has the DNA TGCGCCAGCAGCTTGAACAGGGCTGGACCGTCGGCTGAAGCTTTCTTT. The chain couples TRBV5-1 to TRBJ1-1, with a weak D call TRBD1 (6 bases). Germline CDR1 reads SGHRS; CDR2 reads YFSETQ. The CDR3 is 16 amino acids. V was cut by 1 base and J by 6 bases, with 19 bases left in between.

This rearrangement joins TRBV19 to TRBJ1-6, with TRBD1 matching 7 bases. Germline V CDR1 and CDR2: LNHDA, SQIVND (reference sequence). The junction had 5 bases not matched to a gene; V was cut back by 4 bases and J by 8 bases. There are 14 residues in the CDR3. The CDR3 spells CASSTSQGDSPLHF. The CDR3 DNA follows: TGTGCCAGTAGTACCTCGCAGGGGGATTCACCCCTCCACTTT.

The rearrangement joins TRBV6-2 or TRBV6-3 to TRBJ1-1; 7 positions agree with TRBD1. Per germline, CDR1 MNHEY and CDR2 SVGEGT. V was clipped by 2 bases and J by 0 bases; unmatched bases: 9. This CDR3 has 17 amino acids. The CDR3 DNA sequence: TGTGCCAGCAGTTACCCGGCGGACAGGACGCTGAACACTGAAGCTTTCTTT. Its translation is CASSYPADRTLNTEAFF.

The chain carries TRBV4-1 and TRBJ2-1, with no clear D. This CDR3 spans 14 amino acids. From germline, CDR1 is MGHRA and CDR2 YSYEKL. V gave up 3 bases and J gave up 8 bases, with 14 bases separating them. In nucleotides, the CDR3 is TGCGCCAGCAGCCACCGACGCAGAGGAGATGAGCAGTTCTTC. Translation: CASSHRRRGDEQFF.

A remark on this clone: Within the sample, other DNA sequences also encode this same CDR3. V gene TRBV28 combines with J gene TRBJ1-5; no clear D gene. The ends were cut back, 3 bases at V and 2 bases at J, with 8 bases in the middle. CDR1 is MDHEN and CDR2 is SYDVKM in the germline V gene. This CDR3 is built from 14 residues. The CDR3 sequence: CASSFSAGNQPQHF. The CDR3 region has the DNA TGTGCCAGCAGTTTTAGCGCCGGCAATCAGCCCCAGCATTTT.

This clone was detected only a few times. The chain joins TRBV7-6 to TRBJ2-5; a possible D gene is TRBD2 (6 bases). There are 15 residues in the CDR3. V lost 4 bases and J lost 1, with 13 bases in between. Germline V gives CDR1 SGHVS, CDR2 FNYEAQ. The CDR3: CASSSLGGLQETQYF. The CDR3 coding sequence is TGTGCCAGCAGCTCTTTGGGGGGACTCCAAGAGACCCAGTACTTC.

V gene TRBV7-8 combines with J gene TRBJ1-2; no firm D call. The germline CDR1 and CDR2 sequences are SGHVS and FQNEAQ. V was pared by 4 bases and J by 2 bases, with 14 bases between. This CDR3 spans 15 amino acids. The CDR3 loop is CASSSTLTQNYGYTF. The CDR3 DNA follows: TGTGCCAGCAGCTCAACATTGACACAAAACTATGGCTACACCTTC. Variable domain in full (rest from reference TRBV7-8 and TRBJ1-2): GAGVSQSPRYKVAKRGQDVALRCDPISGHVSLFWYQQALGQGPEFLTYFQNEAQLDKSGLPSDRFFAERPEGSVSTLKIQRTQQEDSAVYLCASSSTLTQNYGYTFGSGTRLTVV.

The chain carries TRBV9 and TRBJ1-2, with 7 positions matching TRBD1. Germline lookup yields CDR1 SGDLS and CDR2 YYNGEE. The CDR3 covers 13 residues. J lost 3 bases, V lost 3 bases, and 2 bases had no gene match. This chain's CDR3 is CASSATGYYGYTF. Written as DNA, the CDR3 is TGTGCCAGCAGCGCGACAGGGTACTATGGCTACACCTTC. Full variable domain (missing parts from reference TRBV9 and TRBJ1-2): DSGVTQTPKHLITATGQRVTLRCSPRSGDLSVYWYQQSLDQGLQFLIQYYNGEERAKGNILERFSAQQFPDLHSELNLSSLELGDSALYFCASSATGYYGYTFGSGTRLTVV.

The rearrangement joins TRBV10-1 to TRBJ2-4, with D possibly TRBD2 on 5 matching bases. The V end lost 7 bases, the J end lost 0 bases, and 25 bases lay between the germline ends. The CDR3 is 19 residues long. Germline CDR1 WNHNN, CDR2 SYGVQD (reference sequence). This CDR3 reads CASTPGSQNILLAKNIQYF. Here the CDR3 DNA reads TGCGCCAGCACCCCGGGATCCCAGAATATATTACTAGCCAAAAACATTCAGTACTTC.